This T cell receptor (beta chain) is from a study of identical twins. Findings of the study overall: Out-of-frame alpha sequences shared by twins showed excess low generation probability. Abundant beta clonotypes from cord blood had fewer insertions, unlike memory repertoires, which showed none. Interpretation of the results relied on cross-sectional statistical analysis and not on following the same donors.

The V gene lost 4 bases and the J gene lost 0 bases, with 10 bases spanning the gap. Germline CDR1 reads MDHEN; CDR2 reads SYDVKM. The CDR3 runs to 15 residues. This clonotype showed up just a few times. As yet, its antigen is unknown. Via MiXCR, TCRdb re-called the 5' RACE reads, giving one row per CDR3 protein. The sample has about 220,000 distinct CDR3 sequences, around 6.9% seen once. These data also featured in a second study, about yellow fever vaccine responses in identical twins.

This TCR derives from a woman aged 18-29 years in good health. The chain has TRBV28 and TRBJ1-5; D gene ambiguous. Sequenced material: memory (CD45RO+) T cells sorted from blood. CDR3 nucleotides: TGTGCCAGCAGTTCCCCCGGCCATAGCAATCAGCCCCAGCATTTT. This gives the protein CASSSPGHSNQPQHF.